These 17 T cell receptor beta chains were all obtained from the same sample, sequenced in a study of OX40 agonist ivuxolimab in advanced cancers. Libraries were prepared through the immunoSEQ multiplex PCR assay. Drawn from immuneACCESS, this table holds only the in-frame rearrangements with V and J called that TCRdb kept. Clones are partly lost; checked studies trace under half to an unresolved V gene and leave the rest unexplained. The sample table lists about 21,000 clones, more than 75% of them with a count of one. About 10% of the sample is held by the ten biggest clonotypes. Sample: CD4+ or CD8+ T cells sorted from blood, taken in a trial of the OX40 agonist ivuxolimab. The receptors shown here come from an adult with an advanced solid tumor such as melanoma, head and neck, liver or kidney cancer.

This sequence joins TRBV19 and TRBJ2-1; D ambiguous. From germline, CDR1 is LNHDA and CDR2 SQIVND (reference sequence). This CDR3 is built from 11 residues. V lost 3 bases and J lost 7, with 4 bases in between. The CDR3 here is CASSMGNEQFF. The CDR3 coding sequence is TGTGCCAGTAGTATGGGAAATGAGCAGTTCTTC.

The rearrangement links TRBV6-5 to TRBJ2-2; TRBD1 might be the D (6 bases). There are 14 residues in the CDR3. Germline V CDR1 and CDR2: MNHEY, SVGAGI. Trimming shortened V by 6 bases and J by 1 base, and 9 bases separated the two germline ends. The CDR3: CASSDRLNTGELFF. The CDR3 DNA is TGTGCCAGCAGCGACAGGTTGAACACCGGGGAGCTGTTTTTT.

As DNA, the CDR3 is TGTGCCAGCGGCCCCCAAAAAAGGGAGCAGTACTTC. Encoded protein: CASGPQKREQYF. V gene TRBV6-6 combines with J gene TRBJ2-7; D gene ambiguous. V gave up 8 bases and J gave up 7 bases, with 15 bases separating them. Germline CDR1 MNHNY, CDR2 SVGAGI (reference sequence). The CDR3 spans 12 residues.

J is TRBJ2-7 and V is TRBV6-5; 8 nucleotides align to TRBD1. The CDR3 covers 15 residues. Germline V gives CDR1 MNHEY, CDR2 SVGAGI. V lost 2 bases, J lost 2 bases, and 5 bases stayed unmatched. Here the CDR3 DNA reads TGTGCCAGCAGTTACGGACAGGGATCCACCTACGAGCAGTACTTC. This sequence encodes CASSYGQGSTYEQYF.

This clone was seen only once. The chain is built from TRBV19 and TRBJ1-1, with D perhaps matching TRBD1 (5 bases). The V and J ends lost 6 bases and 5 bases respectively, with 16 bases between them. Germline-derived CDR1 and CDR2 are LNHDA and SQIVND (reference sequence). The CDR3 runs to 14 residues. In DNA, the CDR3 is TGTGCCAGTAGCAGGTCAGGGACTGTAACTGAAGCTTTCTTT. Translating gives CASSRSGTVTEAFF.

This chain links TRBV5-8 with TRBJ2-7, with D possibly being TRBD2 (5 bases). With 7 bases removed from V and 2 bases from J, the gap between germline ends came to 19 bases. The CDR3 spans 15 residues. The germline V gene encodes CDR1 SGHTS and CDR2 YDEGEE. CDR3 protein: CASHDLRDLTYEQYF. CDR3 in DNA: TGTGCCAGCCACGACCTCCGGGATCTCACCTACGAGCAGTACTTC.

V and J are TRBV7-9 and TRBJ2-7, with D perhaps matching TRBD2 (5 bases). There are 15 residues in the CDR3. The V gene's germline CDR1 is SEHNR and CDR2 FQNEAQ (reference sequence). V lost 5 bases and J 2 bases, leaving 16 bases between the germline ends. For the CDR3, the DNA is TGTGCCAGCAGCACGGGAACAGTCGCGGCCTACGAGCAGTACTTC. Its translation: CASSTGTVAAYEQYF. The full variable domain, in which reference TRBV7-9 and TRBJ2-7 provide the parts outside the CDR3, is DTGVSQNPRHKITKRGQNVTFRCDPISEHNRLYWYRQTLGQGPEFLTYFQNEAQLEKSRLLSDRFSAERPKGSFSTLEIQRTEQGDSAMYLCASSTGTVAAYEQYFGPGTRLTVT.

This clone was seen a handful of times. The CDR3 sequence: CASSSSQGAEQYF. CDR3 DNA: TGTGCCAGCAGCTCATCACAGGGCGCCGAGCAGTACTTC. The chain links TRBV7-6 to TRBJ2-7; D perhaps matches TRBD1 (6 bases). Germline CDR1 is SGHVS and CDR2 is FNYEAQ. V was trimmed by 4 bases and J by 6 bases, leaving 13 bases between them. The CDR3 extends over 13 amino acids.

This rearrangement joins TRBV15 to TRBJ2-5; D ambiguous. The end of the DNA fits TRBJ2-7 better, so the J call may be wrong. In germline, CDR1 is LNHNV, CDR2 YYDKDF (reference sequence). The CDR3 is 14 residues long. For the CDR3, the DNA is TGTGCCACCAGCAGAGATAGGAAAACCTACGAGCAGTACTTC. Its translation: CATSRDRKTYEQYF.

The rearrangement joins TRBV9 to TRBJ2-7; perhaps D is TRBD1 or TRBD2 (5 bases each). Trimming pared 1 base from V and 5 bases from J, leaving 16 bases between. The CDR3 contains 15 residues. Germline CDR1 SGDLS, CDR2 YYNGEE. CDR3 nucleotide sequence: TGTGCCAGCAGCGTATCGGGGACCCCCTCGGACGAGCAGTACTTC. Its protein is CASSVSGTPSDEQYF.

The genes are TRBV5-1 and TRBJ1-1; 8 positions agree with TRBD1. Germline CDR1 SGHRS, CDR2 YFSETQ. The CDR3 has 16 residues. J lost 2 bases, V lost 0 bases, and 6 bases had no gene match. The CDR3 DNA reads TGCGCCAGCAGCTTGGGCCACAGGGGGATTAACACTGAAGCTTTCTTT. Protein: CASSLGHRGINTEAFF.

The chain combines TRBV11-2 with TRBJ2-3, with a possible D match to TRBD2 (5 bases). The V gene's germline CDR1 is SGHAT and CDR2 FQNNGV. Trimming removed 1 base from V and 6 bases from J, with 11 bases in between. The CDR3 spans 14 residues. The CDR3 loop reads CASSLAGISDTQYF. CDR3 coding DNA: TGTGCCAGCAGCTTAGCGGGAATATCCGATACGCAGTATTTT.

The chain has TRBV7-6 and TRBJ1-3; 7 bases align to TRBD1. Germline CDR1 SGHVS, CDR2 FNYEAQ. The ends lost 5 bases at V and 4 bases at J; junction bases unmatched: 20. This CDR3 is built from 19 residues. CDR3 sequence reads: CASSPSGLHSTGYGNTIYF. For the CDR3, the DNA is TGTGCCAGCAGCCCTAGCGGGCTACATTCGACAGGGTACGGAAACACCATATATTTT.

The chain joins TRBV6-5 to TRBJ2-7; D not resolved. This CDR3 comprises 13 residues. The germline V gene has CDR1 MNHEY and CDR2 SVGAGI. V was cut by 5 bases and J by 6 bases, with 14 bases left in between. The CDR3 sequence: CASSEGWVGEQYF. The CDR3 nucleotides read TGTGCCAGCAGTGAAGGTTGGGTCGGCGAGCAGTACTTC.

CDR3 in DNA: TGTGCCAGCAGTCTCACACGGGGGGTGTCAGATACGCAGTATTTT. Residues: CASSLTRGVSDTQYF. The V gene is TRBV6-5, the J gene TRBJ2-3, with TRBD2 matching over 7 bases. CDR1 is MNHEY and CDR2 is SVGAGI in the germline V gene. This CDR3 has 15 residues. V lost 5 bases to trimming and J lost 4 bases; unmatched junction nucleotides: 9.

V and J are TRBV7-8 and TRBJ1-5, with 8 bases that match TRBD1. The V and J ends lost 2 bases and 8 bases, in that order; junction bases with no gene match: 11. Germline assignment: CDR1 SGHVS and CDR2 FQNEAQ. This CDR3 is 16 amino acids long. The CDR3 region is CASSLKTGEGGEPQHF. In nucleotides, the CDR3 is TGTGCCAGCAGCTTAAAGACAGGGGAGGGTGGAGAGCCCCAGCATTTT.

This rearrangement joins TRBV27 to TRBJ1-5; a weak D match, TRBD1 (5 bases). Germline CDR1 reads MNHEY; CDR2 reads SMNVEV (reference sequence). Between the trimmed V and J ends, which lost 6 bases and 9 bases, there was a span of 15 bases. CDR3 length equals 13 residues. CDR3 DNA sequence: TGTGCCAGCAGGGCCGATCCGGGGGGGCCCCAGCATTTT. This translates into CASRADPGGPQHF.